The source of this TCR beta chain is a study of cytomegalovirus exposure and HLA in healthy donors. The PCR ran on 60 Vbeta and 13 Jbeta primers. Sequencing was performed with immunoSEQ multiplex PCR; in TCRdb, only in-frame clones are kept and a portion is missing. The record lists roughly 120,000 clones, of which the ten most abundant hold roughly 1%. These donors, healthy bone marrow donors, were studied. Worth noting for this clone: Its antigen is unknown.

Germline V CDR1 and CDR2: MDHEN, SYDVKM. This CDR3 is built from 16 residues. V was cut by 3 bases and J by 3 bases, with 17 bases left in between. Findings and caveats of the study: Equally common other TCR beta chains were less clonally expanded than HLA-associated ones, a later analysis found. In presence/absence analyses, roughly uniform sequencing depth across donors was assumed. An observed cluster of highly shared sequence variants was recorded as a likely sequencing artifact.

This sequence was found in a man between 18 and 29 years old in good health and CMV-seronegative. Sequenced sample: PBMCs. The rearrangement joins TRBV28 to TRBJ1-1; D may be TRBD1 (5 bases). The CDR3 loop reads CASSFGQGKTDTEAFF. DNA of the CDR3: TGTGCCAGCAGTTTCGGGCAGGGAAAGACAGACACTGAAGCTTTCTTT.